This is a list of T cell receptor beta chains from one sample in a study of T cells in Graves' hyperthyroidism and ophthalmopathy. TCRdb fed the multiplex PCR reads into MiXCR, producing one record per CDR3 protein. The repertoire includes more than 550,000 distinct CDR3 sequences, about 45% of them detected once, and 6.5% to 9% sits in the top ten. Sequences were obtained from peripheral blood or thyroid tissue (not recorded which). The receptors shown here come from an adult man with Graves' disease, either hyperthyroidism or ophthalmopathy (not recorded which). Each CDR3 is given with its conserved first and last residue. The D gene is left open where the match is weak.

-,TRBV29-1,CSVEPPLWDTQNEAFF
-,TRBV7-9,CASSLGTYSNQPQHF
TRBD1,TRBV7-2,CASSILGTDNSPLHF
TRBD1,TRBV19,CASYPGQGDWGYTF
TRBD1,TRBV7-9,CASSISGTENTEAFF
-,TRBV9,CASSVDQGRETQYF
-,TRBV29-1,CSSRAGENTEAFF
TRBD1,TRBV6-5,CASSYAQGAGGNTIYF
TRBD1,TRBV2,CASRHRQGSNQPQHF
-,TRBV10-3,CAISDRGRFTNTGELFF
TRBD1,TRBV2,CASSFPRDRGPYEQYF
-,TRBV6-5,CASSYIWDSPLHF
-,TRBV19,CASSIAHRANYEQYF
TRBD1,TRBV7-3,CASSVADRGRETQYF
TRBD2,TRBV2,CASSEGLAGGGNEQFF
-,TRBV29-1,CSVSGSSYEQYF
-,TRBV6-5,CASSLWGVGTQYF
-,TRBV3-1,CASSRRQFGYTF
-,TRBV6-5,CASSYSTARGAEAFF
-,TRBV20-1,CSARDGVGANVLTF
TRBD2,TRBV7-9,CASSSAGGAGEETQYF
-,TRBV5-4,CASSLALTPYEQYF
TRBD2,TRBV20-1,CSARTSGSIGSYEQYF
TRBD1,TRBV6-1,CASSEAWGQSYEQYF
-,TRBV29-1,CSVDAGNTGELFF
-,TRBV5-1,CASSRAGANYGYTF
-,TRBV29-1,CSLAGQGYGYTF
-,TRBV5-4,CASSLGGRGSNQPQHF
-,TRBV2,CARNPGRNTEAFF
TRBD1,TRBV6-1,CASSDARGTQLNEKLFF